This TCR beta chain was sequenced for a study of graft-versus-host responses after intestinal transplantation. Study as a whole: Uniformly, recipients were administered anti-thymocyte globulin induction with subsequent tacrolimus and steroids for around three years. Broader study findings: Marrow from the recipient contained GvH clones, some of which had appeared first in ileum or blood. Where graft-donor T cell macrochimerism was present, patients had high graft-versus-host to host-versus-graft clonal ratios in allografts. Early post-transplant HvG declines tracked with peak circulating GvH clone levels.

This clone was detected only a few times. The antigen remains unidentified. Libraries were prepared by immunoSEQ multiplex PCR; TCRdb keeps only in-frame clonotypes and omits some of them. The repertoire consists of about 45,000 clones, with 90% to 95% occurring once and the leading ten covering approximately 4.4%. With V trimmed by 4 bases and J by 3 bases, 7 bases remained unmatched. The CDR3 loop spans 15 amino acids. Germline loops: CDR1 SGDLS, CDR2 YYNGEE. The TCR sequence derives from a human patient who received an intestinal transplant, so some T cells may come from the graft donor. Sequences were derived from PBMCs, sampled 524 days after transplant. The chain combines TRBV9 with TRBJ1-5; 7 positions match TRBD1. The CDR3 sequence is CASSPSQGTNQPQHF. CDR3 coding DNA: TGTGCCAGCAGCCCATCACAGGGGACCAATCAGCCCCAGCATTTT.